Sequencing of this T cell receptor (beta chain) was carried out in a study of shared clonotypes between healthy human individuals. General study findings and limits: A handful of donors showed sharing of approximately 4.7% of naive CD4 clonotypes.

V lost 0 bases to trimming and J lost 2 bases, with 11 bases between them. The CDR3 length is 15 residues. In germline, CDR1 is MGHRA, CDR2 YSYEKL. Details on this clone: Its antigen is undetermined.

In the authors' workflow: ImmunoSEQ yielded junction-only sequences lacking quality scores, so filtering differed. The table came from immunoSEQ multiplex PCR; TCRdb's copy has only in-frame clones and leaves some out. The DNA was the basis for D and trimming; V, J and clone size are from that table. Seen here are fewer than 350,000 clones, around 87% observed once, and the top ten hold 15% to 20%. This sequence was found in a man between 18 and 35 years old in good health. Sequencing input: memory CD8+ T cells sorted from blood. This sample's subset: CD45RO+ cells pooled with CCR7-negative TemRA cells. The V call is TRBV4-1, the J call TRBJ2-7; perhaps TRBD2 as D (6 bases). Here the CDR3 DNA reads TGCGCCAGCAGCCAAGAAACGGGGGAAACCTACGAGCAGTACTTC. This encodes CASSQETGETYEQYF.